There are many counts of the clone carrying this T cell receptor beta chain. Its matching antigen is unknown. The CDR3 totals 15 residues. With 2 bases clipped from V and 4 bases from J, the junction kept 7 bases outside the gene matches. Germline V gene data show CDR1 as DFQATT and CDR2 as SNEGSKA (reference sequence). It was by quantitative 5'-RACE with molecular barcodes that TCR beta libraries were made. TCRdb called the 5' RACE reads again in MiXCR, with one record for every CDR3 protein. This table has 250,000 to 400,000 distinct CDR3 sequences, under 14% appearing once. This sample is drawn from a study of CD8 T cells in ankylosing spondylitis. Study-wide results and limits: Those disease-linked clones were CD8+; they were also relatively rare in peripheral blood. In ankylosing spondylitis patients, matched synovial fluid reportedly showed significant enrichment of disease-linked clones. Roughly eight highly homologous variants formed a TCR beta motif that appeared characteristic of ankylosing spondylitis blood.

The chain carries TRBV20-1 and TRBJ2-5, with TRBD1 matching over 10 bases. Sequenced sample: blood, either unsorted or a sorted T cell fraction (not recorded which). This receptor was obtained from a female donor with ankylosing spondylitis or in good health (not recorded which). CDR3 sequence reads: CSARRLTGGPETQYF. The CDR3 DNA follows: TGCAGTGCTAGACGTCTGACAGGGGGCCCAGAGACCCAGTACTTC.